Listed here are 23 T cell receptor beta chains from one sample, sequenced in a study of blood T cell repertoires in COVID-19 (dated by TCRdb to 2020 to 2022). Library construction relied on the immunoSEQ multiplex PCR assay. TCRdb limited this immuneACCESS table to in-frame rearrangements with V and J called. A share of clones is missing; checked studies link under half to unresolved V genes, and the rest is unexplained. The sample table lists some 240,000 clones, about four fifths of them with a count of one. The ten largest account for around 9.6% of the sample. The sample consisted of peripheral blood. These receptor sequences come from an elderly woman with acute or convalescent COVID-19.

In regard to this clone: This sample also contains other DNA sequences that code for the same CDR3. The chain carries TRBV6-6 and TRBJ2-7; possibly TRBD1 for D (6 bases). CDR3 length: 14 amino acids. V was cut by 0 bases and J by 4 bases, with 10 bases left in between. The germline V gene has CDR1 MNHNY and CDR2 SVGAGI (reference sequence). CDR3 loop: CASSYSGQGYEQYF. The DNA for the CDR3 is TGTGCCAGCAGTTACTCGGGGCAGGGGTACGAGCAGTACTTC.

The J gene is TRBJ2-7, the V gene TRBV6-5; D gene unclear. Germline CDR1 MNHEY, CDR2 SVGAGI. V was cut by 0 bases and J by 1 base, with 7 bases left in between. CDR3 length equals 14 residues. The CDR3 region is CASSYSSGSYEQYF. The DNA for the CDR3 is TGTGCCAGCAGTTACTCGTCAGGTTCCTACGAGCAGTACTTC.

CDR3 loop: CASSYQTGGATGELFF. CDR3 nucleotides: TGTGCCAGCAGTTACCAGACAGGGGGCGCAACCGGGGAGCTGTTTTTT. The V gene is TRBV6-5, the J gene TRBJ2-2, with 10 bases that match TRBD1. From germline, CDR1 is MNHEY and CDR2 SVGAGI. The J segment lost 5 bases and the V segment lost 2 bases, leaving 5 bases of the junction unmatched. This CDR3 spans 16 amino acids.

V gene TRBV7-8 combines with J gene TRBJ2-2; 7 bases align to TRBD1. In germline, CDR1 is SGHVS, CDR2 FQNEAQ. Trimming removed 4 bases from V and 2 bases from J; junction bases left unmatched: 4. The CDR3 extends over 15 amino acids. The CDR3 is CASSSGQINTGELFF. The CDR3 bases are TGTGCCAGCAGCTCGGGACAGATTAACACCGGGGAGCTGTTTTTT.

The J gene is TRBJ2-7, the V gene TRBV5-1; 7 bases align to TRBD1. The V gene end was trimmed by 4 bases and the J gene end by 0 bases; junction bases not matched to a gene: 7. This CDR3 is 15 amino acids long. Germline assignment: CDR1 SGHRS and CDR2 YFSETQ. Here the CDR3 reads CASSPWGTDSYEQYF. As DNA, the CDR3 is TGCGCCAGCAGCCCGTGGGGGACAGACTCCTACGAGCAGTACTTC. The entire variable domain, with the rest obtained from reference TRBV5-1 and TRBJ2-7, is as follows: KAGVTQTPRYLIKTRGQQVTLSCSPISGHRSVSWYQQTPGQGLQFLFEYFSETQRNKGNFPGRFSGRQFSNSRSEMNVSTLELGDSALYLCASSPWGTDSYEQYFGPGTRLTVT.

The genes are TRBV30 and TRBJ1-1, with D unclear. The CDR3 is made up of 13 amino acids. Trimming pared 0 bases from V and 1 base from J, leaving 6 bases between. Germline CDR1 and CDR2: GTSNPN and SVGIG (reference sequence). The CDR3 sequence: CAWSVTRNTEAFF. The CDR3 DNA reads as TGTGCCTGGAGTGTAACGAGGAACACTGAAGCTTTCTTT.

The sample holds one count of this clone. The rearrangement uses TRBV24-1 and TRBJ2-5; no firm D call. Germline V gene data show CDR1 as KGHDR and CDR2 as SFDVKD. V gave up 1 base and J gave up 1 base, with 9 bases separating them. This CDR3 has 15 residues. The CDR3 loop reads CATSDFLGSQETQYF. CDR3 coding DNA: TGTGCCACCAGTGATTTTTTGGGCAGCCAAGAGACCCAGTACTTC.

V is TRBV18 and J is TRBJ1-2; 8 nucleotides agree with TRBD1. The CDR3 sequence is 15 residues long. V was clipped by 0 bases and J by 5 bases; unmatched bases: 5. Germline V gene data show CDR1 as KGHSH and CDR2 as LQKENI. CDR3 loop: CASSPPSGQGYGYTF. In DNA, the CDR3 is TGTGCCAGCTCACCACCGTCAGGACAGGGTTATGGCTACACCTTC.

Worth noting for this clone: The sample holds other DNA sequences that translate to the same CDR3. The CDR3 DNA follows: TGTGCCAGCTCACCGACAGGGGGCACCTACGAGCAGTACTTC. Its translation is CASSPTGGTYEQYF. This chain links TRBV18 with TRBJ2-7, with 10 bases lining up with TRBD1. The germline gives CDR1 KGHSH, CDR2 LQKENI. The V gene end was trimmed by 3 bases and the J gene end by 2 bases; junction bases not matched to a gene: 1. This CDR3 is 14 amino acids long.

This sequence joins TRBV7-9 and TRBJ1-4, with TRBD1 matching 7 bases. This CDR3 region has 16 residues. Germline loops: CDR1 SEHNR, CDR2 FQNEAQ (reference sequence). V trimming: 5 bases; J trimming: 8 bases; junction bases outside the gene matches: 14. The CDR3 bases are TGTGCCAGCAGCCCAAGGGCCCAAGGGGGCCGGGAAAAACTGTTTTTT. The encoded protein is CASSPRAQGGREKLFF.

This chain joins TRBV7-2 and TRBJ1-4; D possibly corresponds to TRBD1 (6 bases). CDR3 size: 16 residues. V was shortened by 5 bases and J by 6 bases, with 19 bases between the two germline ends. The germline V gene has CDR1 SGHTA and CDR2 FQGNSA. CDR3 sequence reads: CASSTRGRAIDEKLFF. CDR3 nucleotide sequence: TGTGCCAGCAGCACTAGGGGGAGGGCTATCGATGAAAAACTGTTTTTT.

The chain links TRBV11-1 to TRBJ2-4, with 11 bases that match TRBD1. Germline-derived CDR1 and CDR2 are SGHAT and FQDESV (reference sequence). J gave up 9 bases and V 6 bases, and 4 bases lay outside the gene matches. This CDR3 has 13 amino acids. The CDR3 DNA reads TGTGCCAGCAGTCCCGGGACAGGGGGCATTCAGTACTTC. The encoded protein is CASSPGTGGIQYF.

This clone was seen once. This chain links TRBV3-1 (or the pseudogene TRBV3-2) with TRBJ2-2; D gene uncertain. The ends were cut back, 2 bases at V and 1 base at J, with 2 bases in the middle. Germline values: CDR1 LGHDT, CDR2 YNNKEL (reference sequence). The CDR3 totals 13 residues. The DNA of the CDR3 is TGTGCCAGCAGCCAACTGAACACCGGGGAGCTGTTTTTT. Translation: CASSQLNTGELFF.

The chain combines TRBV5-1 with TRBJ2-7; weak D call: TRBD1 (6 bases). The CDR3 has 15 amino acids. Trimming removed 0 bases at V and 2 bases at J, with 12 bases between. The germline V gene encodes CDR1 SGHRS and CDR2 YFSETQ. The CDR3 loop is CASSLDGQNPYEQYF. CDR3 nucleotides: TGCGCCAGCAGCTTGGACGGACAGAACCCCTACGAGCAGTACTTC.

The rearrangement links TRBV28 to TRBJ2-2, with TRBD1 as a possible D gene (5 bases). This CDR3 has 15 amino acids. CDR1 is MDHEN, CDR2 SYDVKM, per germline. The V end was cut by 2 bases, the J end by 2 bases, with 9 bases between. The CDR3 DNA follows: TGTGCCAGCAGTTTACCCCAGGGTAACACCGGGGAGCTGTTTTTT. Translated, it gives CASSLPQGNTGELFF.

The V gene is TRBV5-1, the J gene TRBJ2-7, with TRBD1 matching over 10 bases. The CDR3 runs to 14 residues. CDR1 is SGHRS and CDR2 is YFSETQ in the germline V gene. V lost 4 bases, J lost 4 bases, and 5 bases stayed unmatched. CDR3 loop: CASSQGQGRYEQYF. The CDR3 nucleotides read TGCGCCAGCAGCCAGGGACAGGGGAGGTACGAGCAGTACTTC.

The rearrangement uses TRBV5-4 and TRBJ2-5; TRBD2 agrees at 14 bases. Unmatched junction bases numbered 3, after V lost 4 bases and J lost 1 base. The CDR3 length is 16 residues. CDR1 and CDR2 (germline): SGHNT, YYREEE (reference sequence). The CDR3 here is CASSAGLAGAQETQYF. In DNA form, the CDR3 reads TGTGCCAGCAGCGCGGGACTAGCGGGGGCCCAAGAGACCCAGTACTTC.

This rearrangement joins TRBV28 to TRBJ1-5, with D possibly TRBD1 on 6 matching bases. Germline V gene lookup returns CDR1 MDHEN and CDR2 SYDVKM. The CDR3 extends over 15 amino acids. The V end lost 6 bases, the J end lost 2 bases, and 14 bases lay between the germline ends. In nucleotides, the CDR3 is TGTGCCAGCAGCCAACAGGGAAGGGGCAATCAGCCCCAGCATTTT. Its translation: CASSQQGRGNQPQHF.

The chain has TRBV2 and TRBJ2-3; TRBD2 aligns across 9 bases. The CDR3 length is 16 residues. Unmatched junction bases numbered 10, after V lost 7 bases and J lost 2 bases. Germline values: CDR1 SNHLY, CDR2 FYNNEI. CDR3 nucleotides: TGTGCCAGCACCCCTAGGCGGGGGGGAATCACAGATACGCAGTATTTT. As protein: CASTPRRGGITDTQYF. Using reference TRBV2 and TRBJ2-3 for the parts outside the CDR3, the full variable domain is EPEVTQTPSHQVTQMGQEVILRCVPISNHLYFYWYRQILGQKVEFLVSFYNNEISEKSEIFDDQFSVERPDGSNFTLKIRSTKLEDSAMYFCASTPRRGGITDTQYFGPGTRLTVL.

The chain recombines TRBV14 with TRBJ1-6; D is unclear. The germline V and J ends were trimmed by 0 bases and 14 bases, with 14 bases remaining between them. Germline CDR1 reads SGHDN; CDR2 reads FVKESK. The CDR3 loop spans 14 amino acids. The CDR3 sequence is CASSQDYTRHTLHF. CDR3 sequence (DNA): TGTGCCAGCAGCCAAGATTACACACGTCACACCCTCCACTTT. Complete variable domain (other parts from reference TRBV14 and TRBJ1-6): EAGVTQFPSHSVIEKGQTVTLRCDPISGHDNLYWYRRVMGKEIKFLLHFVKESKQDESGMPNNRFLAERTGGTYSTLKVQPAELEDSGVYFCASSQDYTRHTLHFGNGTRLTVT.

This clone was counted only a few times. The rearrangement joins TRBV29-1 to TRBJ2-6; D is perhaps TRBD2 (6 bases). Germline loops: CDR1 SQVTM, CDR2 ANQGSEA. V lost 1 base, J lost 4 bases, and 14 bases lay in between. The CDR3 covers 16 residues. The CDR3 nucleotides read TGCAGCGTTGAAGTCGGAGGGGCGGGCGGGGCCAACGTCCTGACTTTC. This gives the protein CSVEVGGAGGANVLTF.

This clone was counted only a few times. The rearrangement joins TRBV5-1 to TRBJ2-7; TRBD2 might be the D (6 bases). V was pared by 0 bases and J by 3 bases, with 22 bases between. The CDR3 contains 18 residues. Germline V gene lookup returns CDR1 SGHRS and CDR2 YFSETQ. The CDR3 DNA is TGCGCCAGCAGCTTGGTCCCACAAACGGCGGGGAGTTACTACGAGCAGTACTTC. The encoded protein is CASSLVPQTAGSYYEQYF.

J is TRBJ1-2 and V is TRBV18; 8 bases are shared with TRBD1. The CDR3 has 16 residues. In germline, CDR1 is KGHSH, CDR2 LQKENI. Trimming removed 3 bases from V and 2 bases from J; junction bases left unmatched: 8. The CDR3 here is CASSPDRTGINYGYTF. The CDR3 bases are TGTGCCAGCTCACCCGACCGGACAGGGATAAACTATGGCTACACCTTC.